This T cell receptor (beta chain) was sequenced in a study of blood T cell repertoires in COVID-19. CDR3 length: 14 residues. Germline V gives CDR1 SGHRS, CDR2 YFSETQ. The V end was cut by 0 bases, the J end by 0 bases, with 7 bases between. Produced via immunoSEQ multiplex PCR; TCRdb's table is partial and in-frame only. Of about 300,000 clones detected, just over 85% appear once; the ten largest clones hold 3.5% to 5%. The sequenced sample was PBMCs or T cells enriched from blood (not recorded which). This sequence originates from a man aged 25-45 years who had recovered from COVID-19. The chain has TRBV5-1 and TRBJ2-7; weak D call: TRBD1 (5 bases). The CDR3: CASSLEGHSYEQYF. For the CDR3, the DNA is TGCGCCAGCAGCTTGGAGGGGCACTCCTACGAGCAGTACTTC.